What follows is one T cell receptor (beta chain) and its context. The antigen is unknown. Profiled with immunoSEQ multiplex PCR; TCRdb holds only in-frame clones, not every one. The table records around 70,000 clones, 85% to 95% of them present only once. These data come from a study of lymphopenia after photon versus proton radiotherapy. Study observations and caveats: Better survival with proton therapy was suggested as possible, not demonstrated. Oligoclonal CD8+ Temra expansion after nadir drove photon patients' diversity drop. Relative stability marked proton patients; photon patients lost diversity and naive cells. In patients who died, overall survival fell as post-nadir TCR diversity dropped more.

Germline assignment: CDR1 MNHNY and CDR2 SVGAGI (reference sequence). This CDR3 region has 14 residues. V shed 8 bases and J 5 bases; nucleotides not matched to a gene: 5. The sequencing used peripheral blood, collected from a patient treated with photon-based radiotherapy. The TCR originated in a woman between 35 and 50 years old with cholangiocarcinoma. The chain carries TRBV6-6 and TRBJ2-3; 12 positions agree with TRBD2. CDR3 in amino acids: CASQTSGRIDTQYF. The CDR3 DNA sequence: TGTGCCAGCCAAACTAGCGGGAGGATAGATACGCAGTATTTT.